The clone carrying this T cell receptor (beta chain) was counted many times. The sample belongs to a study of T cells in Graves' hyperthyroidism and ophthalmopathy. V was trimmed by 9 bases and J by 3 bases, leaving 12 bases between them. The CDR3 is 12 residues long. The germline CDR1 and CDR2 sequences are MNHEY and SVGEGT. The investigators amplified TCR beta CDR3 regions from RNA transcripts. In the first-round RT-PCR of the TCR CDR3, the HTBI primer set was used. TCRdb recomputed calls from the multiplex PCR reads with MiXCR, one row per CDR3 protein. Here the sample spans around 580,000 distinct CDR3 sequences, around 42% being singletons.

This TCR derives from a woman younger than 30 with Graves' hyperthyroidism. Sequences were obtained from peripheral blood or thyroid tissue (not recorded which). V gene TRBV6-2 or TRBV6-3 combines with J gene TRBJ2-7; D might be TRBD1 (5 bases). The CDR3, as DNA: TGTGCCAGTAGCAATCAGGGCTACGAGCAGTACTTC. It yields the protein CASSNQGYEQYF.